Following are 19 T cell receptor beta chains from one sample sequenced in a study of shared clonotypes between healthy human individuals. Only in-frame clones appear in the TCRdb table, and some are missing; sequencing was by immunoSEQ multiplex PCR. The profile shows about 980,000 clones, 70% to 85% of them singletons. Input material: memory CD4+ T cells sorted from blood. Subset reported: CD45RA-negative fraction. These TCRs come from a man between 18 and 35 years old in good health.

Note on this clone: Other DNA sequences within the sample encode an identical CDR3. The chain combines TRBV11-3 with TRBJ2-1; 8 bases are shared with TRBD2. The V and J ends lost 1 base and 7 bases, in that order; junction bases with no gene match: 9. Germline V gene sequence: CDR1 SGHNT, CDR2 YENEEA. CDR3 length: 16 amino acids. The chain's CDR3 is CASSLAGGSWGNEQFF. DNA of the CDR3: TGTGCCAGCAGCTTAGCGGGAGGGTCGTGGGGTAATGAGCAGTTCTTC.

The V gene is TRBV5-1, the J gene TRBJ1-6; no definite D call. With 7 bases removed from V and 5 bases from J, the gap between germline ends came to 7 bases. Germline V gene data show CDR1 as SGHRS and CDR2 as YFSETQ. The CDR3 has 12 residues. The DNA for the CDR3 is TGCGCCAGCGGCGACAATAATTCACCCCTCCACTTT. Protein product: CASGDNNSPLHF. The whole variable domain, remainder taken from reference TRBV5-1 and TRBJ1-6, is KAGVTQTPRYLIKTRGQQVTLSCSPISGHRSVSWYQQTPGQGLQFLFEYFSETQRNKGNFPGRFSGRQFSNSRSEMNVSTLELGDSALYLCASGDNNSPLHFGNGTRLTVT.

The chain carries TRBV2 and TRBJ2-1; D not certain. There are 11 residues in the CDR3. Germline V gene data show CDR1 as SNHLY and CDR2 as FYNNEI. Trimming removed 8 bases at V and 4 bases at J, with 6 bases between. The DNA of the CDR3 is TGTGCCAGCGGATTTTACAATGAGCAGTTCTTC. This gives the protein CASGFYNEQFF.

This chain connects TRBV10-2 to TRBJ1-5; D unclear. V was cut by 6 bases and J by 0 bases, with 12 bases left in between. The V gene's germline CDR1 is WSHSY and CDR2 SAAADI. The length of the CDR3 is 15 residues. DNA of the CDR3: TGCGCCAGCAGGAGACACGGAGATAGCAATCAGCCCCAGCATTTT. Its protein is CASRRHGDSNQPQHF.

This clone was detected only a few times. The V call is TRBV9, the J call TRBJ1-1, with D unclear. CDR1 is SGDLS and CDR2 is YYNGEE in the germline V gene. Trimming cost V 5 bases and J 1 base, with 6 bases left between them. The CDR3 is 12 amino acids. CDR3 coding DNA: TGTGCCAGCAGTGAGCAGAACACTGAAGCTTTCTTT. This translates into CASSEQNTEAFF.

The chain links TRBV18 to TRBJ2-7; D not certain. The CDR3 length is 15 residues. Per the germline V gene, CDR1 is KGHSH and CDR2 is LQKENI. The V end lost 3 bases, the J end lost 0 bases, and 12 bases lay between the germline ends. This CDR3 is CASSPQDLSSYEQYF. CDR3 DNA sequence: TGTGCCAGCTCACCTCAGGACCTTAGCTCCTACGAGCAGTACTTC.

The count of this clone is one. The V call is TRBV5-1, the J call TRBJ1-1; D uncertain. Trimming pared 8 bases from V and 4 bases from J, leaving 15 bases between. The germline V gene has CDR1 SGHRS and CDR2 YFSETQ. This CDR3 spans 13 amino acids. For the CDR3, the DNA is TGCGCCAGTGGGGAATTAGTTGCCACTGAAGCTTTCTTT. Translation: CASGELVATEAFF. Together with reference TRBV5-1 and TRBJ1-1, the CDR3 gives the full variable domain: KAGVTQTPRYLIKTRGQQVTLSCSPISGHRSVSWYQQTPGQGLQFLFEYFSETQRNKGNFPGRFSGRQFSNSRSEMNVSTLELGDSALYLCASGELVATEAFFGQGTRLTVV.

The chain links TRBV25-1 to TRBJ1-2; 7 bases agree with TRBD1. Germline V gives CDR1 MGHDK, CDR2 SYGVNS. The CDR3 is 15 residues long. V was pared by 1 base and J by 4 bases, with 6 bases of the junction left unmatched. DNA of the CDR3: TGTGCCAGCAGTGAATCCCCGCAGGGGGGCTATGGCTACACCTTC. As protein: CASSESPQGGYGYTF.

CDR3 nucleotide sequence: TGTGCCAGCAGCTTAGCGCTCACTGCTCAAGAGACCCAGTACTTC. Translated: CASSLALTAQETQYF. The V and J genes are TRBV7-9 and TRBJ2-5; D ambiguous. The germline V gene encodes CDR1 SEHNR and CDR2 FQNEAQ (reference sequence). This CDR3 has 15 amino acids. Deletions cut 0 bases from V and 2 bases from J, with 10 bases between.

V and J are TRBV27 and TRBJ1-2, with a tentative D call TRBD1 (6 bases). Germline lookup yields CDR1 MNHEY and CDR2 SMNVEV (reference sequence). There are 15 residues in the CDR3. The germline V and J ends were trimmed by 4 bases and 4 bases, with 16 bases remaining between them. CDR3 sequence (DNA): TGTGCCAGCAGTTCCGGGAGGGGGGAAGGCTATGGCTACACCTTC. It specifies CASSSGRGEGYGYTF.

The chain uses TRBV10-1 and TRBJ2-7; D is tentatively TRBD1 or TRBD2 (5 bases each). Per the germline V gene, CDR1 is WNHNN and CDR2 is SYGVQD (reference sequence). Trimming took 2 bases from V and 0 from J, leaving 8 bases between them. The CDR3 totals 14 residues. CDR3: CASSEGTVSYEQYF. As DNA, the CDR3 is TGCGCCAGCAGTGAGGGGACGGTCTCCTACGAGCAGTACTTC.

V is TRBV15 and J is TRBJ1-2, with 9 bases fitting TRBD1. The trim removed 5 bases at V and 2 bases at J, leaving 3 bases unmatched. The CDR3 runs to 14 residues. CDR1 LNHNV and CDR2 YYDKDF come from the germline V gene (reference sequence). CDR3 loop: CATSSGTGNYGYTF. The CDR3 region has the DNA TGTGCCACCAGCTCCGGGACAGGGAACTATGGCTACACCTTC.

CDR3 DNA sequence: TGTGCCAGATGGACATCCGATGAAAAACTGTTTTTT. Translating it yields CARWTSDEKLFF. V is TRBV5-3 and J is TRBJ1-4; TRBD1 might be the D (5 bases). TRBV5-3 is an ORF for which the function is uncertain. Between the trimmed V and J ends, which lost 7 bases and 6 bases, there was a span of 10 bases. This CDR3 is built from 12 residues.

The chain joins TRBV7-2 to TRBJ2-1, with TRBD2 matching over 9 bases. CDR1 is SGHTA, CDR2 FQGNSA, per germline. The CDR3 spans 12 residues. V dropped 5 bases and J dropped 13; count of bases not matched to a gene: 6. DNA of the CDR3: TGTGCCAGCAGCACCCGGACTAGCGTTCAGTTCTTC. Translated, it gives CASSTRTSVQFF.

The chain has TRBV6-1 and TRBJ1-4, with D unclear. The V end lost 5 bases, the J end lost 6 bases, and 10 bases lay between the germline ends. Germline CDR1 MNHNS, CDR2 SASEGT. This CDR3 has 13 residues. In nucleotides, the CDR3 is TGTGCCAGCAGTCCTCTATTTTATGAAAAACTGTTTTTT. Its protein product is CASSPLFYEKLFF.

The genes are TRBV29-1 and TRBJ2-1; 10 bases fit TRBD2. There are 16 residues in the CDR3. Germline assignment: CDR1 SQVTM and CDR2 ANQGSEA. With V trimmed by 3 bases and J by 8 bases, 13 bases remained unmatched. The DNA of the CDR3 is TGCAGCGTTGATGGTAGGCTAGCGGGGGACCTTGATGAGCAGTTCTTC. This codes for CSVDGRLAGDLDEQFF.

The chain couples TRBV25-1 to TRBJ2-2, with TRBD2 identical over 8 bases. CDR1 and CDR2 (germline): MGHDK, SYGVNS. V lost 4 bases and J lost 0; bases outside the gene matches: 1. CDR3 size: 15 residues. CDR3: CASSATSANTGELFF. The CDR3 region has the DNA TGTGCCAGCAGTGCGACTAGCGCGAACACCGGGGAGCTGTTTTTT.

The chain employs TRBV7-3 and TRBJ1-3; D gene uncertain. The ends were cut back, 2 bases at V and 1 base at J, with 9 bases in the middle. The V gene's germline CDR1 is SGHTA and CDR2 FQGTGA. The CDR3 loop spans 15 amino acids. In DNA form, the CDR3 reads TGTGCCAGCAGCTTATACCACGGATCTGGAAACACCATATATTTT. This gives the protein CASSLYHGSGNTIYF.

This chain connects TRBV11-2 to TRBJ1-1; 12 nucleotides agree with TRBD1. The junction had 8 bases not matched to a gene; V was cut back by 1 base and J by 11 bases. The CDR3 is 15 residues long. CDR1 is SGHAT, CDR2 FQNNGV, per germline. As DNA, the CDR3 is TGTGCCAGCAGCTTAGGCTTGGGACAGGGGGCGATGGCTTTCTTT. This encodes CASSLGLGQGAMAFF.